This TCR beta chain came from a study of CD8 T cells in Susac syndrome. The study, taken as a whole, reports: Regarding the TCR sequencing and HLA analysis, the study admitted that a relatively small number of individuals were involved.

TCR beta from blood CD8+ and CD4+ T cells was sequenced. Purification of the CD8+ and CD4+ T cells relied on negative isolation, and TEMRA cells underwent FACS enrichment. Regarding this clonotype: Antigen specificity is unknown.

RNA totalling about 0.45 to 1 ug underwent reverse transcription with random hexamers. It was immunoSEQ multiplex PCR that amplified TCR beta CDR3 across 54 Vbeta and 13 Jbeta. Via MiXCR, TCRdb re-called the immunoSEQ multiplex PCR reads, giving one row per CDR3 protein. The table records some 120,000 distinct CDR3 sequences, approximately 96% of them present only once. Germline V lookup: CDR1 DFQATT, CDR2 SNEGSKA (reference sequence). The CDR3 is 16 amino acids. Trimming cost V 0 bases and J 4 bases; bases outside gene matches: 8. This receptor was obtained from a human donor in good health. The sample comprised CD4+ T cells from PBMCs. The rearrangement uses TRBV20-1 and TRBJ2-2, with TRBD2 matching over 7 bases. The CDR3 nucleotides are TGCAGTGCTAGAGATCGGCCAGGGAGGGTCACCGGGGAGCTGTTTTTT. This codes for CSARDRPGRVTGELFF.